Below are 10 T cell receptor beta chains sequenced from a single sample in a study of blood T cell repertoires in COVID-19. Only in-frame clones appear in the TCRdb table, and some are missing; sequencing was by immunoSEQ multiplex PCR. There are approximately 200,000 clones in the sample; about 81% occur only once, and 12% lies in the top ten. What was sequenced was peripheral blood. These receptors originate from a woman older than 75 with COVID-19, enrolled during active disease.

This chain connects TRBV6-5 to TRBJ2-1, with D tentatively TRBD2 (6 bases). This CDR3 spans 15 amino acids. Germline values: CDR1 MNHEY, CDR2 SVGAGI. V shed 0 bases and J shed 8 bases, with 14 bases lying between them. CDR3 protein: CASSYSGTPNDEQFF. In DNA form, the CDR3 reads TGTGCCAGCAGTTACTCCGGGACTCCGAACGATGAGCAGTTCTTC.

This clone was observed once. The CDR3 loop reads CASSSASGSPGTQYF. The CDR3 nucleotides are TGCGCCAGCAGCTCTGCTAGCGGGAGCCCAGGTACGCAGTATTTT. V is TRBV5-1 and J is TRBJ2-3, with 10 bases fitting TRBD2. This CDR3 comprises 15 residues. CDR1 and CDR2 from the germline V gene are SGHRS and YFSETQ. Trimming took 3 bases from V and 8 from J; bases not matched to a gene: 9.

This sequence joins TRBV2 and TRBJ2-5; TRBD2 aligns across 7 bases. This CDR3 contains 16 residues. CDR1 and CDR2 from the germline V gene are SNHLY and FYNNEI. The V and J ends lost 3 bases and 4 bases, in that order; junction bases with no gene match: 11. CDR3 DNA: TGTGCCAGCAGTGACGGGGGGATCAACAAGGGAGAGACCCAGTACTTC. The encoded protein is CASSDGGINKGETQYF.

V is TRBV19 and J is TRBJ1-4, with D uncertain. The CDR3 runs to 15 residues. V lost 6 bases and J 4 bases, leaving 15 bases between the germline ends. Germline CDR1 LNHDA, CDR2 SQIVND (reference sequence). The CDR3 region has the DNA TGTGCCAGTAGCCTGGGCGCCGGCCATAATGAAAAACTGTTTTTT. Translating gives CASSLGAGHNEKLFF.

In DNA, the CDR3 is TGTGCCAGCAGTTTATGGACAGGGCAGCCCCAGCATTTT. This sequence encodes CASSLWTGQPQHF. This rearrangement joins TRBV28 to TRBJ1-5, with 7 bases matching TRBD1. Germline lookup yields CDR1 MDHEN and CDR2 SYDVKM. V shed 0 bases, J shed 7 bases, and the junction held 0 bases outside the gene matches. This CDR3 has 13 amino acids.

The V call is TRBV7-2, the J call TRBJ1-4; D remains unclear. CDR3 length: 14 residues. Trimming removed 5 bases at V and 8 bases at J, with 15 bases between. The V gene's germline CDR1 is SGHTA and CDR2 FQGNSA. In DNA form, the CDR3 reads TGTGCCAGCAGCAACCGACAATCTCCAGAAAAACTGTTTTTT. Its translation: CASSNRQSPEKLFF.

J is TRBJ1-2 and V is TRBV5-6; TRBD1 might be the D (5 bases). V lost 1 base to trimming and J lost 6 bases, with 13 bases between them. Germline V CDR1 and CDR2: SGHDT, YYEEEE. The CDR3 is made up of 14 amino acids. CDR3: CASSLLQGRNGYTF. In DNA, the CDR3 is TGTGCCAGCAGCTTGTTGCAGGGAAGGAATGGCTACACCTTC.

Here the CDR3 reads CASSYSRNNEQFF. The CDR3, as DNA: TGTGCCAGCAGTTACTCCCGTAATAATGAGCAGTTCTTC. V gene TRBV6-5 combines with J gene TRBJ2-1; D unresolved. V lost 0 bases and J lost 7, with 7 bases in between. Germline V gives CDR1 MNHEY, CDR2 SVGAGI. There are 13 residues in the CDR3.

The rearrangement joins TRBV27 to TRBJ2-7; possibly TRBD2 for D (6 bases). Germline-derived CDR1 and CDR2 are MNHEY and SMNVEV (reference sequence). With 5 bases removed from V and 3 bases from J, the gap between germline ends came to 14 bases. CDR3 size: 14 residues. The CDR3 protein is CASSPGTGFYEQYF. The CDR3 DNA is TGTGCCAGCAGTCCGGGGACTGGTTTCTACGAGCAGTACTTC.

CDR3 region: CSVRTGSSNQPQHF. CDR3 DNA sequence: TGCAGCGTCCGGACAGGATCAAGCAATCAGCCCCAGCATTTT. The V gene is TRBV29-1, the J gene TRBJ1-5, with TRBD1 matching 7 bases. Germline CDR1 SQVTM, CDR2 ANQGSEA. J gave up 1 base and V 6 bases, and 6 bases lay outside the gene matches. CDR3 length equals 14 residues.